This T cell receptor beta chain was documented in a study of Tregs in tolerant kidney transplant recipients. General study findings and limits: Nucleotide sequences could not be compared across some patients' samples due to primer changes. Findings come from small patient numbers and require larger validation.

Germline-derived CDR1 and CDR2 are SQVTM and ANQGSEA. This CDR3 is 14 amino acids long. Trimming left V 2 bases short and J 0 bases short, with 9 bases between. The table came from immunoSEQ multiplex PCR; TCRdb's copy has only in-frame clones and leaves some out. The sample consists of about 64,000 clones, over 75% of them appearing once. Mixed chimerism was transient after nonmyeloablative marrow transplants from related graft donors. CD4+CD25+CD127- Tregs, CD4+CD25- non-Tregs, CD4 and CD8 cells were sorted. Concerning this clone itself: Antigen unknown.

Sequenced material: CD4+ T cells from blood (PBMCs), taken 6 months after the transplant. The gene calls are TRBV29-1 and TRBJ2-3, with D tentatively TRBD1 (5 bases). This TCR was sampled from a human patient who received a combined kidney and bone marrow transplant. Some T cells may trace back to the graft donor. In DNA, the CDR3 is TGCAGCGTTGAACCAGGGCTAAGCACAGATACGCAGTATTTT. Translated: CSVEPGLSTDTQYF.